These 26 T cell receptor beta chains originate from one sample sequenced in a study of T cells after posttransplantation cyclophosphamide. A marrow graft followed busulfan-fludarabine conditioning, with cyclophosphamide on days +3 and +4. Method: immunoSEQ multiplex PCR; TCRdb's copy keeps in-frame clones and lacks some. The sample carries thousands of clones, 82% recorded once. Sequences were derived from CD4+ T cells sorted from blood, sampled around 1,200 days after allogeneic stem cell transplant with posttransplant cyclophosphamide. These receptors came from a female patient aged 40-49 years who received an allogeneic stem cell transplant from a related donor, was CMV-positive, and had no GVHD. Some T cells may originate from the graft donor.

The rearrangement uses TRBV5-1 and TRBJ2-7; 10 bases map to TRBD1. V trimming: 6 bases; J trimming: 3 bases; junction bases outside the gene matches: 12. CDR3 length: 16 amino acids. Germline V CDR1 and CDR2: SGHRS, YFSETQ. CDR3 residues: CASNPIPGQGSYEQYF. CDR3 bases: TGCGCCAGCAACCCTATCCCGGGACAGGGGAGCTACGAGCAGTACTTC.

J is TRBJ1-5 and V is TRBV11-2; 11 bases are a match to TRBD1. The CDR3 extends over 15 amino acids. Trimming took 4 bases from V and 3 from J; bases not matched to a gene: 2. Germline V gene lookup returns CDR1 SGHAT and CDR2 FQNNGV. CDR3 region: CASSSGQGANQPQHF. CDR3 nucleotides: TGTGCCAGCAGCTCCGGACAGGGGGCCAATCAGCCCCAGCATTTT.

The gene calls are TRBV28 and TRBJ2-3, with TRBD2 identical over 7 bases. This CDR3 contains 13 residues. Trimming removed 11 bases from V and 1 base from J; junction bases left unmatched: 6. Germline assignment: CDR1 MDHEN and CDR2 SYDVKM. The CDR3 protein is CASGRGGTDTQYF. The CDR3 DNA reads as TGTGCCTCAGGTCGGGGGGGCACAGATACGCAGTATTTT.

The V and J genes are TRBV2 and TRBJ2-5; 10 bases map to TRBD1. Germline values: CDR1 SNHLY, CDR2 FYNNEI. V was pared by 6 bases and J by 5 bases, with 12 bases of the junction left unmatched. This CDR3 region has 16 residues. The CDR3 nucleotides read TGTGCCAGCAGCGGACAGGGGGGATTCAGGGTGGAGACCCAGTACTTC. This sequence encodes CASSGQGGFRVETQYF.

This clone appeared once. The CDR3 DNA reads TGTGCCAGCAGTTACGGAGGGACGGTGAATGAAAAACTGTTTTTT. Residues: CASSYGGTVNEKLFF. The chain carries TRBV6-5 and TRBJ1-4; perhaps TRBD1 as D (5 bases). Deletions cut 2 bases from V and 5 bases from J, with 12 bases between. The CDR3 is 15 amino acids. Germline V lookup: CDR1 MNHEY, CDR2 SVGAGI.

The gene calls are TRBV6-1 and TRBJ2-1; D may be TRBD1 (5 bases). The CDR3 consists of 14 residues. V was shortened by 6 bases and J by 0 bases, with 9 bases between the two germline ends. The germline V gene encodes CDR1 MNHNS and CDR2 SASEGT. The CDR3 DNA reads as TGTGCCAGCAGGGGGCAGAGCTCCTACAATGAGCAGTTCTTC. This gives the protein CASRGQSSYNEQFF.

The rearrangement uses TRBV1 and TRBJ1-2; the D call in the table, TRBD1, was not verified against the DNA. TRBV1 is termed a pseudogene. The CDR3 sequence is 14 residues long. The CDR3 DNA is TGCACCAGCAGCCAAGAACAGGGCGGTCGTGGCTACACCTTC. This sequence encodes CTSSQEQGGRGYTF.

V gene TRBV7-6 combines with J gene TRBJ2-7, with a possible D match to TRBD1 (5 bases). This CDR3 has 15 amino acids. Germline CDR1 SGHVS, CDR2 FNYEAQ. V was pared by 5 bases and J by 0 bases, with 14 bases between. Here the CDR3 reads CASSLGRPPSYEQYF. The CDR3 nucleotides read TGTGCCAGCAGCCTGGGGCGGCCGCCCTCCTACGAGCAGTACTTC.

This clone appeared a single time. CDR3 amino acids: CASSPQQGGRSNYGYTF. The DNA for the CDR3 is TGTGCCAGCAGCCCCCAACAGGGTGGCAGGAGTAACTATGGCTACACCTTC. The chain links TRBV4-2 to TRBJ1-2; possibly TRBD1 for D (6 bases). Looked up from germline, CDR1 is LGHNA and CDR2 is YNFKEQ. V lost 4 bases and J lost 1, with 19 bases in between. The CDR3 loop spans 17 amino acids.

Here the CDR3 DNA reads TGTGCCAGCAGCTATGGGGGGGAGACCCAGTACTTC. Translation: CASSYGGETQYF. The chain joins TRBV5-4 to TRBJ2-5, with a tentative D call TRBD2 (6 bases). Trimming left V 3 bases short and J 5 bases short, with 8 bases between. The CDR3 consists of 12 residues. CDR1 and CDR2 from the germline V gene are SGHNT and YYREEE (reference sequence). The entire variable domain, with the rest obtained from reference TRBV5-4 and TRBJ2-5, is as follows: ETGVTQSPTHLIKTRGQQVTLRCSSQSGHNTVSWYQQALGQGPQFIFQYYREEENGRGNFPPRFSGLQFPNYSSELNVNALELDDSALYLCASSYGGETQYFGPGTRLLVL.

This clone appeared a few times. This chain links TRBV7-2 with TRBJ2-3; maybe TRBD1 (5 bases). Germline CDR1 and CDR2: SGHTA and FQGNSA. V was shortened by 6 bases and J by 2 bases, with 9 bases between the two germline ends. CDR3 length: 13 residues. The chain's CDR3 is CASRAGITDTQYF. CDR3 DNA sequence: TGTGCCAGCAGGGCAGGGATCACAGATACGCAGTATTTT.

The CDR3 DNA is TGTGCCAGCAGCGAGGGACTAGCGGGGGGGGAGACCCAGTACTTC. This translates into CASSEGLAGGETQYF. The rearrangement uses TRBV9 and TRBJ2-5, with 16 bases fitting TRBD2. This CDR3 region has 15 residues. With 3 bases clipped from V and 5 bases from J, the junction kept 1 base outside the gene matches. Germline lookup yields CDR1 SGDLS and CDR2 YYNGEE.

The chain couples TRBV6-6 to TRBJ2-7; 10 nucleotides agree with TRBD2. Germline lookup yields CDR1 MNHNY and CDR2 SVGAGI (reference sequence). CDR3 length equals 15 residues. V shed 4 bases, J shed 2 bases, and the junction held 5 bases outside the gene matches. CDR3 loop: CASSSPGLATYEQYF. The CDR3, as DNA: TGTGCCAGCAGTTCTCCGGGACTAGCGACCTACGAGCAGTACTTC.

The chain uses TRBV9 and TRBJ1-1; a possible D gene is TRBD1 (6 bases). CDR1 and CDR2 from the germline V gene are SGDLS and YYNGEE. Trimming pared 5 bases from V and 2 bases from J, leaving 13 bases between. CDR3 length: 14 amino acids. CDR3 DNA: TGTGCCAGCAGTCGTGGGGGCACTAACACTGAAGCTTTCTTT. This translates into CASSRGGTNTEAFF.

This clone has only one observation. CDR3 DNA sequence: TGTGCCAGCAGCCGGAGCGATGAACTAGCGGGGGGGTCCTACGAGCAGTACTTC. This encodes CASSRSDELAGGSYEQYF. The genes are TRBV4-2 and TRBJ2-7, with 13 positions matching TRBD2. The germline CDR1 and CDR2 sequences are LGHNA and YNFKEQ. The ends lost 4 bases at V and 1 base at J; junction bases unmatched: 10. The CDR3 has 18 amino acids.

The genes are TRBV19 and TRBJ2-1; D unresolved. Trimming took 1 base from V and 0 from J, leaving 10 bases between them. Germline V lookup: CDR1 LNHDA, CDR2 SQIVND (reference sequence). The CDR3 totals 16 residues. The CDR3 DNA reads as TGTGCCAGTAGTATAGGGTCTGGTAGCTCCTACAATGAGCAGTTCTTC. It yields the protein CASSIGSGSSYNEQFF.

V and J are TRBV7-9 and TRBJ2-2; tentatively, D is TRBD1 (6 bases). CDR3 length: 15 residues. The germline CDR1 and CDR2 sequences are SEHNR and FQNEAQ (reference sequence). Between the trimmed V and J ends, which lost 5 bases and 0 bases, there was a span of 10 bases. As DNA, the CDR3 is TGTGCCAGCAGCCCGACAGGAGCGAACACCGGGGAGCTGTTTTTT. This translates into CASSPTGANTGELFF.

The J gene is TRBJ2-1, the V gene TRBV18; TRBD2 matches 11 bases. V was clipped by 3 bases and J by 2 bases; unmatched bases: 9. Germline CDR1 and CDR2: KGHSH and LQKENI. The CDR3 totals 18 residues. The CDR3 DNA sequence: TGTGCCAGCTCACCTTCTAGCGGGGGGTTGAGGCCCTACAATGAGCAGTTCTTC. Translating it yields CASSPSSGGLRPYNEQFF. Full variable domain (rest looked up from reference TRBV18 and TRBJ2-1): NAGVMQNPRHLVRRRGQEARLRCSPMKGHSHVYWYRQLPEEGLKFMVYLQKENIIDESGMPKERFSAEFPKEGPSILRIQQVVRGDSAAYFCASSPSSGGLRPYNEQFFGPGTRLTVL.

The rearrangement uses TRBV28 and TRBJ1-2; TRBD1 is a possible D gene (5 bases). Per the germline V gene, CDR1 is MDHEN and CDR2 is SYDVKM. V lost 5 bases to trimming and J lost 12 bases, with 13 bases between them. The CDR3 is 11 residues long. The CDR3 DNA follows: TGTGCCAGCAGTCCCGGGGGGGGGAACACCTTC. Residues: CASSPGGGNTF.

This clone was detected only a few times. This chain links TRBV30 with TRBJ1-5; D gene unclear. The CDR3 runs to 15 residues. In germline, CDR1 is GTSNPN, CDR2 SVGIG (reference sequence). V lost 4 bases, J lost 7 bases, and 20 bases lay in between. CDR3 coding DNA: TGTGCCTGGAAAAGAGGGTCAGGCGGGAAGCAGCCCCAGCATTTT. Protein: CAWKRGSGGKQPQHF.

About this clone: The junction departs from the called germline gene at one end, perhaps through a read error. Other nucleotide sequences in the sample specify the same CDR3. The genes are TRBV25-1 and TRBJ1-6, with a weak D call TRBD1 (5 bases). CDR3 length equals 17 residues. The germline CDR1 and CDR2 sequences are MGHDK and SYGVNS. The CDR3 loop reads CASSEQGPKERNSPLHF. Here the CDR3 DNA reads TGTGCCAGCAGTGAACAGGGCCCAAAGGAAAGAAATTCCCCCCTCCACTTT.

The J gene is TRBJ2-1, the V gene TRBV2; 7 positions match TRBD2. This CDR3 has 16 residues. The junction had 10 bases not matched to a gene; V was cut back by 8 bases and J by 0 bases. The germline V gene encodes CDR1 SNHLY and CDR2 FYNNEI. The CDR3 DNA reads TGTGCCAGCGGCCGACTAGCTTCTGACTCCTACAATGAGCAGTTCTTC. This sequence encodes CASGRLASDSYNEQFF.

With regard to this clone: An end of the junction does not agree with germline; a read error may underlie this. This sequence joins TRBV29-1 and TRBJ2-5; D is tentatively TRBD1 or TRBD2 (6 bases each). CDR1 is SQVTM and CDR2 is ANQGSEA in the germline V gene. This CDR3 spans 14 amino acids. CDR3 coding DNA: TGCAGCGTAGAAGGGGGATCGGCCGGGAGGACCCAGTACTTC. It specifies CSVEGGSAGRTQYF.

Only a few counts were recorded for this clone. The chain joins TRBV28 to TRBJ1-6, with a tentative D call TRBD1 (6 bases). This CDR3 is built from 15 residues. The V gene lost 5 bases and the J gene lost 9 bases, with 17 bases spanning the gap. CDR1 and CDR2 (germline): MDHEN, SYDVKM. The CDR3 loop reads CASSISGVLGSPLHF. The CDR3 DNA is TGTGCCAGCAGTATATCAGGGGTATTGGGTTCACCCCTCCACTTT.

This clone was recorded a few times. The genes are TRBV7-8 and TRBJ2-3; the D is unclear. The germline V gene has CDR1 SGHVS and CDR2 FQNEAQ. The length of the CDR3 is 15 residues. V was shortened by 1 base and J by 2 bases, with 10 bases between the two germline ends. CDR3: CASSLERLNTDTQYF. CDR3 DNA sequence: TGTGCCAGCAGCTTAGAACGTCTAAACACAGATACGCAGTATTTT.

This clone qualifies as hyperexpanded (1% or more). This chain uses TRBV2 with TRBJ2-2, with 7 bases that match TRBD1. This CDR3 is 15 amino acids long. Trimming cost V 6 bases and J 4 bases; bases outside gene matches: 8. Per germline, CDR1 SNHLY and CDR2 FYNNEI. The CDR3 here is CASRATGSVTGELFF. The DNA for the CDR3 is TGTGCCAGCAGGGCGACAGGGTCGGTCACCGGGGAGCTGTTTTTT.